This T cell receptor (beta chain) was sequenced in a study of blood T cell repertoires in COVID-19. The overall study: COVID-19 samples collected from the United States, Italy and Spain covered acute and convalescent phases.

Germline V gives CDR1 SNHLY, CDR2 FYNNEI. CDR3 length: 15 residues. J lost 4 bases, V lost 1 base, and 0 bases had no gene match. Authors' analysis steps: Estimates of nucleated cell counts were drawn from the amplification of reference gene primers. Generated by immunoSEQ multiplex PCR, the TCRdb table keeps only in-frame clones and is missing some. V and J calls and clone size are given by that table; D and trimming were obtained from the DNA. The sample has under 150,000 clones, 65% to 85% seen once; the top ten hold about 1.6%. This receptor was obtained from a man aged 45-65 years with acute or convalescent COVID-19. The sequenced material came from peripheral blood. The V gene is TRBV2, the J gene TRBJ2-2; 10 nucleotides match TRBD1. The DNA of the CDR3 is TGTGCCAGCAGTGAAGGGACAGGGGGCACCGGGGAGCTGTTTTTT. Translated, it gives CASSEGTGGTGELFF. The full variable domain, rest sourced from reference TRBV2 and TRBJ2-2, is EPEVTQTPSHQVTQMGQEVILRCVPISNHLYFYWYRQILGQKVEFLVSFYNNEISEKSEIFDDQFSVERPDGSNFTLKIRSTKLEDSAMYFCASSEGTGGTGELFFGEGSRLTVL.